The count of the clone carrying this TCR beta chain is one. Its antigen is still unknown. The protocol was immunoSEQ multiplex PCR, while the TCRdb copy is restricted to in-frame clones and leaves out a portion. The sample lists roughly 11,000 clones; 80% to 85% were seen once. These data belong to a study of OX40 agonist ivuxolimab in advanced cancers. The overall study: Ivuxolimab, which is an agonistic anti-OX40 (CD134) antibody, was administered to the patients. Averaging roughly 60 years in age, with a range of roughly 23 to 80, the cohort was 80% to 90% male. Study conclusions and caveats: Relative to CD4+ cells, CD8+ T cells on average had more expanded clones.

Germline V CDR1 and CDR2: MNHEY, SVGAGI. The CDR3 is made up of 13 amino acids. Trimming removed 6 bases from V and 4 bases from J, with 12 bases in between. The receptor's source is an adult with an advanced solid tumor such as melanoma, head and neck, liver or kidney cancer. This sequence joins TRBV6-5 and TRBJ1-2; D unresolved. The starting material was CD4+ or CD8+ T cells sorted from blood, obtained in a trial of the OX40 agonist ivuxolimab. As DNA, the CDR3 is TGTGCCAGCAGCCCCCGGACGGGCTATGGCTACACCTTC. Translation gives CASSPRTGYGYTF.